This record concerns one T cell receptor (beta chain) sequence. As yet, its antigen is unknown. The data are from a study of cytomegalovirus exposure and HLA in healthy donors. Study-wide results and limits: Later analysis demonstrated an association between a missense DCLRE1C variant and TCR beta V- and J-gene trimming.

CDR3 length: 16 residues. Germline CDR1 reads SEHNR; CDR2 reads FQNEAQ (reference sequence). The ends lost 4 bases at V and 3 bases at J; junction bases unmatched: 8. The PCR had 60 Vbeta and 13 Jbeta primers. The method was immunoSEQ multiplex PCR; TCRdb's version includes in-frame clones alone and lacks a portion of them. The sample yields some 180,000 clones, just over 75% seen once. The clonotype was recovered from a man aged 18-30 years in good health and CMV-seronegative. The sequencing sample was made of PBMCs. The chain has TRBV7-9 and TRBJ1-2; TRBD1 agrees at 10 bases. The CDR3 is CASSSRRTGGYYGYTF. The CDR3 region has the DNA TGTGCCAGCAGCTCCCGTCGGACAGGGGGTTACTATGGCTACACCTTC.